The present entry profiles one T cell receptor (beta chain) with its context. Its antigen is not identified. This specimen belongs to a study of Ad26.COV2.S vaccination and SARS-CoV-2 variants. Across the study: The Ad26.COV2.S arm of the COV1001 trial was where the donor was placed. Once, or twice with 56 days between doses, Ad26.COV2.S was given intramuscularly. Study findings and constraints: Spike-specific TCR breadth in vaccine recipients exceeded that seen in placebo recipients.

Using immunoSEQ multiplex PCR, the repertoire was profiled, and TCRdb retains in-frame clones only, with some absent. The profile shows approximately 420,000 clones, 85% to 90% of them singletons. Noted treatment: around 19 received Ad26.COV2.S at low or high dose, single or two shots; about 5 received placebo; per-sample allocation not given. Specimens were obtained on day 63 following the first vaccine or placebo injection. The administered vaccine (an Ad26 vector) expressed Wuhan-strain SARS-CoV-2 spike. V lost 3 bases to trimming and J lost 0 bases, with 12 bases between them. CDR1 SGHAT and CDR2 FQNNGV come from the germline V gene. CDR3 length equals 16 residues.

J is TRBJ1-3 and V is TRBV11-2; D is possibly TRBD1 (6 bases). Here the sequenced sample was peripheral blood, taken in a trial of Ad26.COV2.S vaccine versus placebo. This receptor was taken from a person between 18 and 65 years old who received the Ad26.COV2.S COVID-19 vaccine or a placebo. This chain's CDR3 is CASSFQGPHSGNTIYF. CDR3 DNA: TGTGCCAGCAGCTTCCAGGGGCCCCACTCTGGAAACACCATATATTTT.